Shown below are 23 T cell receptor beta chains from a single sample sequenced in a study of immune cell composition in non-small cell lung cancer. Normal lung was taken at the farthest possible site, at least 3 cm from tumour. Assay used: immunoSEQ multiplex PCR; TCRdb lists only in-frame clones, some missing. The data hold around 9,300 clones, with 70% to 85% observed a single time. The specimen sequenced was non-adjacent lung tissue. These receptors came from a human donor with non-small cell lung cancer.

The chain combines TRBV29-1 with TRBJ1-1, with 9 bases matching TRBD1. This CDR3 contains 13 residues. Germline CDR1 is SQVTM and CDR2 is ANQGSEA. The junction had 5 bases not matched to a gene; V was cut back by 5 bases and J by 4 bases. The CDR3 nucleotides are TGCAGCGTTAGGACAGGGGCACTCACTGAAGCTTTCTTT. Protein sequence: CSVRTGALTEAFF.

The chain uses TRBV5-4 and TRBJ1-1, with 9 nucleotides matching TRBD1. This CDR3 has 15 residues. Germline-derived CDR1 and CDR2 are SGHNT and YYREEE (reference sequence). Trimming at V came to 0 bases and at J to 2 bases, leaving 2 bases not matched to a gene. Here the CDR3 DNA reads TGTGCCAGCAGCTTGGTGGACAGGGGCAACACTGAAGCTTTCTTT. This gives the protein CASSLVDRGNTEAFF.

This clone was counted only a few times. This rearrangement joins TRBV19 to TRBJ1-5, with 10 bases identical to TRBD1. The germline V gene encodes CDR1 LNHDA and CDR2 SQIVND (reference sequence). With 6 bases clipped from V and 6 bases from J, the junction kept 8 bases outside the gene matches. The CDR3 length is 15 residues. The CDR3 sequence is CASSPGQGRLQPQHF. The CDR3 DNA reads as TGTGCCAGTAGCCCGGGACAGGGGAGGCTTCAGCCCCAGCATTTT.

The chain combines TRBV2 with TRBJ1-1; D ambiguous. V gave up 9 bases and J gave up 8 bases, with 13 bases separating them. Germline assignment: CDR1 SNHLY and CDR2 FYNNEI. The CDR3 sequence is 11 residues long. CDR3: CASISELEAFF. Here the CDR3 DNA reads TGTGCCAGTATATCAGAGTTAGAAGCTTTCTTT.

Regarding this clone: This same CDR3 is encoded by further DNA sequences in the sample. The V call is TRBV4-1, the J call TRBJ1-6, with a tentative D call TRBD1 (5 bases). Trimming took off 1 base at V and 6 bases at J, with 7 bases between the two ends. The length of the CDR3 is 14 residues. Germline loops: CDR1 MGHRA, CDR2 YSYEKL. CDR3 sequence: CASSQAGANSPLHF. DNA for the CDR3: TGCGCCAGCAGCCAAGCTGGGGCTAATTCACCCCTCCACTTT.

The rearrangement links TRBV7-2 to TRBJ2-1; weak D call: TRBD2 (7 bases). With 1 base removed from V and 6 bases from J, the gap between germline ends came to 16 bases. The CDR3 spans 16 residues. Germline CDR1 SGHTA, CDR2 FQGNSA. The CDR3 protein is CASSLGGWGGGNEQFF. In DNA form, the CDR3 reads TGTGCCAGCAGCTTAGGCGGGTGGGGAGGGGGCAATGAGCAGTTCTTC.

The chain has TRBV2 and TRBJ2-1; possibly TRBD2 for D (6 bases). CDR3 length: 14 amino acids. The germline CDR1 and CDR2 sequences are SNHLY and FYNNEI. V was trimmed by 6 bases and J by 4 bases, leaving 13 bases between them. Written as DNA, the CDR3 is TGTGCCAGCAGCCCTCGGGGGAGTTACAATGAGCAGTTCTTC. The encoded protein is CASSPRGSYNEQFF.

The V call is TRBV6-5, the J call TRBJ1-1; D ambiguous. From germline, CDR1 is MNHEY and CDR2 SVGAGI. The CDR3 loop spans 15 amino acids. V was pared by 0 bases and J by 0 bases, with 8 bases between. In nucleotides, the CDR3 is TGTGCCAGCAGTTACTCGAGGACGGTGAACACTGAAGCTTTCTTT. Protein: CASSYSRTVNTEAFF.

The V and J genes are TRBV5-5 and TRBJ2-1; the match to TRBD1 covers 9 bases. Germline V gene data show CDR1 as SGHKS and CDR2 as YYEKEE (reference sequence). The V and J ends lost 4 bases and 6 bases, in that order; junction bases with no gene match: 8. The CDR3 loop spans 15 amino acids. CDR3 DNA: TGTGCCAGCAGCGGCACGGGACAGGGTCGCAATGAGCAGTTCTTC. Its translation: CASSGTGQGRNEQFF.

This clone rates as large (0.1 to 1%). The CDR3 loop reads CASSPRVASGYTF. Here the CDR3 DNA reads TGTGCCAGCTCACCACGGGTCGCGTCGGGCTACACCTTC. This chain uses TRBV18 with TRBJ1-2; D ambiguous. The V gene's germline CDR1 is KGHSH and CDR2 LQKENI. This CDR3 region has 13 residues. V dropped 1 base and J dropped 8 bases, with 11 bases sitting between them. Filled out from reference TRBV18 and TRBJ1-2, the complete variable domain reads NAGVMQNPRHLVRRRGQEARLRCSPMKGHSHVYWYRQLPEEGLKFMVYLQKENIIDESGMPKERFSAEFPKEGPSILRIQQVVRGDSAAYFCASSPRVASGYTFGSGTRLTVV.

CDR3 in amino acids: CSVSGQGGGDEKLFF. CDR3 DNA: TGCAGCGTTTCTGGACAGGGTGGTGGGGATGAAAAACTGTTTTTT. The rearrangement links TRBV29-1 to TRBJ1-4; 8 bases align to TRBD1. The CDR3 consists of 15 residues. V shed 5 bases and J 6 bases; nucleotides not matched to a gene: 11. Germline assignment: CDR1 SQVTM and CDR2 ANQGSEA.

The rearrangement joins TRBV7-6 to TRBJ2-5, with a possible D match to TRBD1 (6 bases). Trimming stripped 5 bases from V and 5 bases from J, with 15 bases between. The CDR3 spans 14 residues. Germline CDR1 and CDR2: SGHVS and FNYEAQ. For the CDR3, the DNA is TGTGCCAGCAGCCCCACAGGGACGGGTGAGACCCAGTACTTC. Translating gives CASSPTGTGETQYF.

V is TRBV6-6 and J is TRBJ1-5; 7 bases line up with TRBD1. This CDR3 spans 15 amino acids. Germline loops: CDR1 MNHNY, CDR2 SVGAGI (reference sequence). J lost 0 bases, V lost 6 bases, and 5 bases had no gene match. The DNA for the CDR3 is TGTGCCAGCAGCTCTCAGGGGGATAGCAATCAGCCCCAGCATTTT. This sequence encodes CASSSQGDSNQPQHF.

The CDR3 DNA reads as TGTGCCAGCAGCTTGGACGTCAATGAAAAACTGTTTTTT. Its protein product is CASSLDVNEKLFF. The genes are TRBV7-2 and TRBJ1-4; D ambiguous. The CDR3 is 13 residues long. Between the trimmed V and J ends, which lost 3 bases and 5 bases, there was a span of 7 bases. The germline CDR1 and CDR2 sequences are SGHTA and FQGNSA.

The rearrangement links TRBV5-1 to TRBJ2-7; D could derive from TRBD1 or TRBD2 (5 bases each). Germline V lookup: CDR1 SGHRS, CDR2 YFSETQ. This CDR3 is 14 amino acids long. V was trimmed by 0 bases and J by 3 bases, leaving 10 bases between them. As DNA, the CDR3 is TGCGCCAGCAGCTTGGAGGCAGGGAGCTACGAGCAGTACTTC. It is translated as CASSLEAGSYEQYF.

The DNA for the CDR3 is TGTGCCAGCGGCAGGGGTAATGAGCAGTTCTTC. Protein: CASGRGNEQFF. The genes are TRBV7-8 and TRBJ2-1, with D maybe TRBD1 (6 bases). This CDR3 is 11 amino acids long. Trimming took off 8 bases at V and 7 bases at J, with 9 bases between the two ends. CDR1 is SGHVS, CDR2 FQNEAQ, per germline.

This clone was counted a few times. CDR3 DNA: TGTGCCAGTCTCAGAGGGGCGAACACCGGGGAGCTGTTTTTT. Protein: CASLRGANTGELFF. The genes are TRBV2 and TRBJ2-2; the D call may be TRBD1 or TRBD2 (5 bases each). The V gene lost 9 bases and the J gene lost 0 bases, with 11 bases spanning the gap. This CDR3 is 14 amino acids long. CDR1 is SNHLY, CDR2 FYNNEI, per germline.

The J gene is TRBJ1-3, the V gene TRBV5-6; unclear D gene. CDR1 is SGHDT, CDR2 YYEEEE, per germline. The CDR3 loop spans 18 amino acids. V shed 0 bases and J shed 0 bases, with 16 bases lying between them. The CDR3: CASSLGETRRISGNTIYF. Here the CDR3 DNA reads TGTGCCAGCAGCTTGGGCGAAACCAGACGGATCTCTGGAAACACCATATATTTT.

The chain employs TRBV4-1 and TRBJ1-4, with TRBD1 matching 7 bases. The trim removed 1 base at V and 7 bases at J, leaving 6 bases unmatched. Germline V CDR1 and CDR2: MGHRA, YSYEKL. This CDR3 comprises 15 residues. CDR3 in DNA: TGCGCCAGCAGCCAAGTAGGGACAGCGGGTGAAAAACTGTTTTTT. It translates to CASSQVGTAGEKLFF.

This clone was seen more than once but under ten times. This chain uses TRBV7-8 with TRBJ1-1, with 9 bases lining up with TRBD1. The CDR3 sequence is 17 residues long. Germline CDR1 and CDR2: SGHVS and FQNEAQ. With V trimmed by 3 bases and J by 6 bases, 14 bases remained unmatched. As DNA, the CDR3 is TGTGCCAGCAGCTTGACGACAGGGGGTCCCCTGGGCGCTGAAGCTTTCTTT. Translated, it gives CASSLTTGGPLGAEAFF.

The chain uses TRBV7-6 and TRBJ1-1, with no clear D. V lost 1 base and J 1 base, leaving 7 bases between the germline ends. The CDR3 contains 14 residues. The germline CDR1 and CDR2 sequences are SGHVS and FNYEAQ. The CDR3 bases are TGTGCCAGCAGCTTAGATGGAGGGAACACTGAAGCTTTCTTT. Its protein product is CASSLDGGNTEAFF.

The CDR3 region is CASSLERQGRRYF. The CDR3 DNA reads TGTGCCAGCAGCTTAGAAAGGCAGGGGCGCAGGTATTTT. The V gene is TRBV7-8, the J gene TRBJ2-3; weak D call: TRBD1 (6 bases). CDR3 length equals 13 residues. Trimming stripped 1 base from V and 14 bases from J, with 16 bases between. CDR1 SGHVS and CDR2 FQNEAQ come from the germline V gene. Variable domain in full (rest from reference TRBV7-8 and TRBJ2-3): GAGVSQSPRYKVAKRGQDVALRCDPISGHVSLFWYQQALGQGPEFLTYFQNEAQLDKSGLPSDRFFAERPEGSVSTLKIQRTQQEDSAVYLCASSLERQGRRYFGPGTRLTVL.

Here the CDR3 reads CSTSGGSDTQYF. For the CDR3, the DNA is TGCAGTACGAGCGGGGGCTCAGATACGCAGTATTTT. The gene calls are TRBV29-1 and TRBJ2-3; 8 bases agree with TRBD2. CDR3 length equals 12 residues. Germline V gene data show CDR1 as SQVTM and CDR2 as ANQGSEA.